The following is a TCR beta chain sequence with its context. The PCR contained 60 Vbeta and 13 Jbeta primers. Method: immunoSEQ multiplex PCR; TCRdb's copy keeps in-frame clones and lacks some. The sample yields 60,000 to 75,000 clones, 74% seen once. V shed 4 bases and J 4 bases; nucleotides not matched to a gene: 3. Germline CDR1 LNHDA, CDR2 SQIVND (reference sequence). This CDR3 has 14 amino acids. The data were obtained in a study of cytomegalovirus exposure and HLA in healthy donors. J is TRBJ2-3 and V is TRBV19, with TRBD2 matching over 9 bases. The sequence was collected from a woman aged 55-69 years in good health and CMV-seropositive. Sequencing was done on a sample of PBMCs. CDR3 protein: CASSRTSVADTQYF. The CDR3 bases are TGTGCCAGTAGTAGGACTAGCGTCGCAGATACGCAGTATTTT.